What follows is one TCR beta chain and its context. What it recognizes is unknown. Germline V CDR1 and CDR2: MNHNS, SASEGT. CDR3 length: 16 residues. V gave up 0 bases and J gave up 5 bases; unmatched junction bases: 8. Purities over 98% were achieved in all sorted populations. Reverse transcribing all isolated RNA meant expressed TCRB transcripts were sequenced. Sequencing used immunoSEQ multiplex PCR; TCRdb keeps in-frame clones, though not all of them. The repertoire holds 200,000 to 300,000 clones, with approximately 10% as singletons. The entry originates in a study of beta chain features in type 1 diabetes. Turning to the study itself: Sorted cells from all samples, numbering fewer than 120,000,000, were examined.

General observations from the study: When Type 1 diabetes patients were examined, their TCRB CDR3s proved moderately but significantly shorter in all four CD4+ subsets.

The TCR originated in a man under 40 with type 1 diabetes. This chain uses TRBV6-1 with TRBJ2-5, with 8 bases identical to TRBD1. Sequencing input: naive CD4+ T cells from blood. This CDR3 is CASSEALQGAFETQYF. CDR3 sequence (DNA): TGTGCCAGCAGTGAAGCGCTCCAGGGGGCTTTTGAGACCCAGTACTTC.